What follows are 32 T cell receptor beta chains derived from one specimen sequenced in a study of long-term antiretroviral therapy in people with HIV. Sequencing relied on immunoSEQ assay v3.0, run at survey level. Only in-frame clones appear in the TCRdb table, and some are missing; sequencing was by immunoSEQ multiplex PCR. The sample has 30,000 to 40,000 clones; approximately 85% are singletons. The sequencing used unsorted PBMCs, collected 0.3 years after starting antiretroviral therapy. Source of these receptors: a man aged 18 to 30 with HIV.

The chain links TRBV6-4 to TRBJ2-1; TRBD2 might be the D (7 bases). Per germline, CDR1 MRHNA and CDR2 SNTAGT. V lost 3 bases, J lost 8 bases, and 11 bases lay in between. The CDR3 runs 13 residues. The CDR3 is CASSEGEGDEQFF. CDR3 in DNA: TGTGCCAGCAGTGAAGGGGAGGGGGATGAGCAGTTCTTC.

The CDR3 spells CASTTMGDYTGSYEQYF. The CDR3, as DNA: TGTGCCAGCACCACGATGGGTGACTATACAGGCTCCTACGAGCAGTACTTC. V is TRBV5-4 and J is TRBJ2-7; D is perhaps TRBD1 or TRBD2 (5 bases each). The CDR3 extends over 17 amino acids. V was trimmed by 6 bases and J by 0 bases, leaving 22 bases between them. CDR1 and CDR2 from the germline V gene are SGHNT and YYREEE (reference sequence).

This chain links TRBV2 with TRBJ1-4, with TRBD1 identical over 10 bases. The CDR3 covers 15 residues. Per the germline V gene, CDR1 is SNHLY and CDR2 is FYNNEI. V shed 6 bases, J shed 8 bases, and the junction held 9 bases outside the gene matches. The CDR3 region is CASSADRGRLEKLFF. Here the CDR3 DNA reads TGTGCCAGCAGCGCCGACAGGGGGCGTTTAGAAAAACTGTTTTTT.

The chain is built from TRBV5-1 and TRBJ2-2, with TRBD1 matching 8 bases. The CDR3 loop spans 15 amino acids. The germline gives CDR1 SGHRS, CDR2 YFSETQ. Trimming cost V 1 base and J 4 bases; bases outside gene matches: 3. CDR3 protein: CASSLQGAGTGELFF. CDR3 DNA sequence: TGCGCCAGCAGCTTGCAGGGGGCGGGCACCGGGGAGCTGTTTTTT. Looking up the rest from reference TRBV5-1 and TRBJ2-2 gives the full variable domain: KAGVTQTPRYLIKTRGQQVTLSCSPISGHRSVSWYQQTPGQGLQFLFEYFSETQRNKGNFPGRFSGRQFSNSRSEMNVSTLELGDSALYLCASSLQGAGTGELFFGEGSRLTVL.

The chain has TRBV5-1 and TRBJ2-1; 9 bases match TRBD1. Germline values: CDR1 SGHRS, CDR2 YFSETQ. Unmatched junction bases numbered 2, after V lost 0 bases and J lost 4 bases. This CDR3 has 15 residues. The CDR3 loop is CASSLEGQGYNEQFF. In DNA form, the CDR3 reads TGCGCCAGCAGCTTGGAAGGACAGGGGTACAATGAGCAGTTCTTC.

This sequence joins TRBV18 and TRBJ1-5, with D unresolved. The CDR3 totals 13 residues. V was trimmed by 3 bases and J by 5 bases, leaving 8 bases between them. From germline, CDR1 is KGHSH and CDR2 LQKENI. The CDR3 loop reads CASSPGLDQPQHF. CDR3 sequence (DNA): TGTGCCAGCTCACCCGGGTTAGATCAGCCCCAGCATTTT. The full variable domain, its missing parts supplied by reference TRBV18 and TRBJ1-5, is NAGVMQNPRHLVRRRGQEARLRCSPMKGHSHVYWYRQLPEEGLKFMVYLQKENIIDESGMPKERFSAEFPKEGPSILRIQQVVRGDSAAYFCASSPGLDQPQHFGDGTRLSIL.

CDR3 in DNA: TGCGCCAGCAGCCGCGATCACAGGGGCGGAGAACAGCCCCAGCATTTT. This gives the protein CASSRDHRGGEQPQHF. This chain links TRBV4-3 with TRBJ1-5, with TRBD1 matching over 7 bases. After removal of 4 bases from V and 7 bases from J, the junction contained 13 bases not matched to a gene. The CDR3 loop spans 16 amino acids. The V gene's germline CDR1 is LGHNA and CDR2 YSLEER.

This clone has a handful of counts. The chain's CDR3 is CASSVQGALYEQYF. The CDR3 bases are TGTGCCAGTAGTGTACAGGGTGCCCTCTACGAGCAGTACTTC. This chain connects TRBV19 to TRBJ2-7, with D perhaps matching TRBD1 (6 bases). Germline CDR1 and CDR2: LNHDA and SQIVND (reference sequence). Trimming left V 5 bases short and J 3 bases short, with 14 bases between. The CDR3 has 14 amino acids. Supplemented by reference TRBV19 and TRBJ2-7, the full variable domain reads DGGITQSPKYLFRKEGQNVTLSCEQNLNHDAMYWYRQDPGQGLRLIYYSQIVNDFQKGDIAEGYSVSREKKESFPLTVTSAQKNPTAFYLCASSVQGALYEQYFGPGTRLTVT.

The gene calls are TRBV4-1 and TRBJ1-2; weak D call: TRBD1 (5 bases). The V end was cut by 1 base, the J end by 2 bases, with 11 bases between. This CDR3 is 15 amino acids long. CDR1 and CDR2 (germline): MGHRA, YSYEKL. The CDR3 DNA reads as TGCGCCAGCAGCCAAGTGAGGGGATTCAACTATGGCTACACCTTC. Its translation is CASSQVRGFNYGYTF.

The rearrangement uses TRBV6-1 and TRBJ1-2; 9 nucleotides agree with TRBD1. The CDR3 is 12 residues long. Looked up from germline, CDR1 is MNHNS and CDR2 is SASEGT. Trimming at V came to 6 bases and at J to 7 bases, leaving 3 bases not matched to a gene. The CDR3: CASRGDRVGYTF. As DNA, the CDR3 is TGTGCCAGCAGAGGGGACAGGGTTGGCTACACCTTC.

The V gene is TRBV28, the J gene TRBJ1-1, with TRBD1 as a possible D gene (5 bases). Trimming left V 4 bases short and J 2 bases short, with 17 bases between. The CDR3 length is 16 residues. CDR1 MDHEN and CDR2 SYDVKM come from the germline V gene. CDR3 bases: TGTGCCAGCAGTTCGTTAACAAGGGGTCCAAACACTGAAGCTTTCTTT. It translates to CASSSLTRGPNTEAFF. The variable domain in full, with the rest retrieved from reference TRBV28 and TRBJ1-1, is DVKVTQSSRYLVKRTGEKVFLECVQDMDHENMFWYRQDPGLGLRLIYFSYDVKMKEKGDIPEGYSVSREKKERFSLILESASTNQTSMYLCASSSLTRGPNTEAFFGQGTRLTVV.

This clone was picked up one time. The chain has TRBV5-1 and TRBJ1-6; no clear D gene. The germline gives CDR1 SGHRS, CDR2 YFSETQ. The CDR3 extends over 15 amino acids. The V end lost 0 bases, the J end lost 5 bases, and 9 bases lay between the germline ends. CDR3 in amino acids: CASSLVAGNNSPLHF. The CDR3 nucleotides read TGCGCCAGCAGCTTGGTGGCGGGTAATAATTCACCCCTCCACTTT. Looking up the rest from reference TRBV5-1 and TRBJ1-6 gives the full variable domain: KAGVTQTPRYLIKTRGQQVTLSCSPISGHRSVSWYQQTPGQGLQFLFEYFSETQRNKGNFPGRFSGRQFSNSRSEMNVSTLELGDSALYLCASSLVAGNNSPLHFGNGTRLTVT.

This sequence joins TRBV4-1 and TRBJ2-6; D perhaps matches TRBD2 (6 bases). V lost 4 bases to trimming and J lost 4 bases, with 14 bases between them. This CDR3 has 16 residues. Germline lookup yields CDR1 MGHRA and CDR2 YSYEKL. The DNA for the CDR3 is TGCGCCAGCAGCCCCGGAGGCGGGACCGGGGCCAACGTCCTGACTTTC. It specifies CASSPGGGTGANVLTF.

This chain links TRBV30 with TRBJ1-1; 9 bases are a match to TRBD1. CDR1 is GTSNPN, CDR2 SVGIG, per germline (reference sequence). The V and J ends lost 5 bases and 6 bases, in that order; junction bases with no gene match: 4. The CDR3 spans 12 residues. The DNA of the CDR3 is TGTGCCTGGGGACAGGGGTGGGCTGAAGCTTTCTTT. It specifies CAWGQGWAEAFF.

The chain links TRBV7-2 to TRBJ2-7; tentatively, D is TRBD1 (5 bases). The CDR3 contains 18 residues. Germline V lookup: CDR1 SGHTA, CDR2 FQGNSA. With 2 bases removed from V and 3 bases from J, the gap between germline ends came to 23 bases. The DNA for the CDR3 is TGTGCCAGCAGCTTATGGCGTCTAACAGGATTAGCAGACTACGAGCAGTACTTC. Its protein product is CASSLWRLTGLADYEQYF.

This sequence joins TRBV5-1 and TRBJ2-2; 10 nucleotides align to TRBD1. The germline V gene encodes CDR1 SGHRS and CDR2 YFSETQ. Trimming at V came to 4 bases and at J to 3 bases, leaving 6 bases not matched to a gene. The CDR3 length is 16 residues. The CDR3 protein is CASSLTGGSDTGELFF. The CDR3 DNA is TGCGCCAGCAGCCTGACAGGGGGCAGTGACACCGGGGAGCTGTTTTTT.

The rearrangement uses TRBV30 and TRBJ1-4, with D possibly matching TRBD1 (6 bases). V dropped 3 bases and J dropped 7 bases, with 15 bases sitting between them. The CDR3 spans 14 residues. Per germline, CDR1 GTSNPN and CDR2 SVGIG (reference sequence). This CDR3 reads CAWSPPGQGEKLFF. In nucleotides, the CDR3 is TGTGCCTGGAGCCCCCCGGGACAAGGTGAAAAACTGTTTTTT.

This clone was counted once. The rearrangement uses TRBV6-1 and TRBJ2-7; D is unclear. Germline V lookup: CDR1 MNHNS, CDR2 SASEGT. V shed 2 bases and J shed 7 bases, with 6 bases lying between them. This CDR3 has 11 amino acids. DNA of the CDR3: TGTGCCAGCAGTGAAATCGGGGAGCAGTACTTC. It yields the protein CASSEIGEQYF.

The J gene is TRBJ1-2, the V gene TRBV21-1. TRBV21-1 is labeled a pseudogene. This CDR3 contains 14 residues. CDR3 residues: CASSKDRADYGYTF. Here the CDR3 DNA reads TGTGCCAGCAGCAAAGATCGGGCTGATTATGGCTACACCTTC.

The chain links TRBV5-1 to TRBJ1-1, with D perhaps TRBD1 (6 bases). The germline V gene has CDR1 SGHRS and CDR2 YFSETQ. CDR3 size: 16 residues. V was pared by 0 bases and J by 3 bases, with 15 bases between. DNA for the CDR3: TGCGCCAGCAGCTTGGCTCAGGGGAGGTTTGACACTGAAGCTTTCTTT. Its translation: CASSLAQGRFDTEAFF.

Here the CDR3 reads CASSPQGVRTEAFF. The CDR3 DNA reads as TGTGCCAGCAGCCCGCAGGGCGTAAGGACTGAAGCTTTCTTT. The gene calls are TRBV4-2 and TRBJ1-1, with a tentative D call TRBD1 (5 bases). V lost 4 bases and J 5 bases, leaving 14 bases between the germline ends. This CDR3 is built from 14 residues. CDR1 and CDR2 from the germline V gene are LGHNA and YNFKEQ.

The chain recombines TRBV6-6 with TRBJ2-7; a weak D match, TRBD2 (6 bases). This CDR3 has 14 residues. V lost 0 bases and J 3 bases, leaving 9 bases between the germline ends. Germline V gene data show CDR1 as MNHNY and CDR2 as SVGAGI (reference sequence). The CDR3 sequence: CASSYSGGLYEQYF. The CDR3 nucleotides are TGTGCCAGCAGTTACTCGGGAGGACTCTACGAGCAGTACTTC.

This sequence joins TRBV5-5 and TRBJ2-5; D not resolved. Germline CDR1 reads SGHKS; CDR2 reads YYEKEE (reference sequence). Trimming left V 9 bases short and J 5 bases short, with 17 bases between. This CDR3 comprises 13 residues. CDR3 loop: CATKFILEETQYF. The CDR3 nucleotides read TGTGCCACTAAATTTATACTGGAGGAGACCCAGTACTTC.

The chain recombines TRBV10-1 with TRBJ1-1; D is ambiguous. With 5 bases removed from V and 4 bases from J, the gap between germline ends came to 14 bases. From germline, CDR1 is WNHNN and CDR2 SYGVQD (reference sequence). The CDR3 contains 14 residues. CDR3 coding DNA: TGCGCCAGCAGTCCCAGTCTCTCGAGCACTGAAGCTTTCTTT. This encodes CASSPSLSSTEAFF.

The CDR3 sequence is CASSEFRYSNQPQHF. The DNA of the CDR3 is TGCGCCAGCAGTGAGTTCAGATATAGCAATCAGCCCCAGCATTTT. The chain carries TRBV10-2 and TRBJ1-5; D is unresolved. The CDR3 is 15 residues long. Germline assignment: CDR1 WSHSY and CDR2 SAAADI. Trimming took off 1 base at V and 0 bases at J, with 7 bases between the two ends.

The chain combines TRBV6-5 with TRBJ2-3; D uncertain. V was shortened by 0 bases and J by 2 bases, with 6 bases between the two germline ends. From germline, CDR1 is MNHEY and CDR2 SVGAGI. The CDR3 runs 14 residues. The CDR3 nucleotides are TGTGCCAGCAGTTACTCGGCCCACACAGATACGCAGTATTTT. Translating it yields CASSYSAHTDTQYF.

This clone showed up just a few times. The chain recombines TRBV29-1 with TRBJ1-1, with D perhaps TRBD1 (6 bases). The CDR3 length is 11 residues. Between the trimmed V and J ends, which lost 7 bases and 6 bases, there was a span of 12 bases. Germline V gene sequence: CDR1 SQVTM, CDR2 ANQGSEA. The CDR3 loop is CSATGFSEAFF. Here the CDR3 DNA reads TGCAGCGCCACAGGGTTCTCTGAAGCTTTCTTT.

The chain links TRBV2 to TRBJ2-4, with 10 bases that match TRBD2. The CDR3 consists of 15 residues. CDR1 is SNHLY, CDR2 FYNNEI, per germline. V lost 4 bases and J lost 7; bases outside the gene matches: 7. The CDR3 loop is CASSGAGGPANIQYF. In DNA form, the CDR3 reads TGTGCCAGCAGTGGAGCGGGAGGGCCTGCGAACATTCAGTACTTC.

A few counts support this clone. The V call is TRBV7-2, the J call TRBJ2-7, with D perhaps TRBD2 (8 bases). The CDR3 is 15 residues long. V lost 3 bases, J lost 3 bases, and 15 bases lay in between. Germline CDR1 and CDR2: SGHTA and FQGNSA. Here the CDR3 DNA reads TGTGCCAGCAGCTTCAGGGGGGGACTAGTCTACGAGCAGTACTTC. Translated: CASSFRGGLVYEQYF.

The V and J genes are TRBV7-3 and TRBJ2-5; TRBD2 agrees at 7 bases. The trim removed 5 bases at V and 5 bases at J, leaving 11 bases unmatched. Looked up from germline, CDR1 is SGHTA and CDR2 is FQGTGA. The CDR3 contains 15 residues. For the CDR3, the DNA is TGTGCCAGCAGCCCCGGGCGGGGGAGGGATGAGACCCAGTACTTC. It encodes CASSPGRGRDETQYF.

The CDR3 DNA is TGTGCCAGCAGCTTGGGGTATAGCAATCAGCCCCAGCATTTT. Translating it yields CASSLGYSNQPQHF. J is TRBJ1-5 and V is TRBV5-6; D call uncertain. The CDR3 runs to 14 residues. Per germline, CDR1 SGHDT and CDR2 YYEEEE. V was shortened by 0 bases and J by 0 bases, with 4 bases between the two germline ends. Complete variable domain (other parts from reference TRBV5-6 and TRBJ1-5): DAGVTQSPTHLIKTRGQQVTLRCSPKSGHDTVSWYQQALGQGPQFIFQYYEEEERQRGNFPDRFSGHQFPNYSSELNVNALLLGDSALYLCASSLGYSNQPQHFGDGTRLSIL.

This rearrangement joins TRBV9 to TRBJ1-3, with D unclear. Germline CDR1 and CDR2: SGDLS and YYNGEE. Trimming cost V 4 bases and J 4 bases, with 12 bases left between them. The CDR3 has 14 amino acids. The CDR3, as DNA: TGTGCCAGCAGCTCGGGATCGGACGGAAACACCATATATTTT. It codes for CASSSGSDGNTIYF.